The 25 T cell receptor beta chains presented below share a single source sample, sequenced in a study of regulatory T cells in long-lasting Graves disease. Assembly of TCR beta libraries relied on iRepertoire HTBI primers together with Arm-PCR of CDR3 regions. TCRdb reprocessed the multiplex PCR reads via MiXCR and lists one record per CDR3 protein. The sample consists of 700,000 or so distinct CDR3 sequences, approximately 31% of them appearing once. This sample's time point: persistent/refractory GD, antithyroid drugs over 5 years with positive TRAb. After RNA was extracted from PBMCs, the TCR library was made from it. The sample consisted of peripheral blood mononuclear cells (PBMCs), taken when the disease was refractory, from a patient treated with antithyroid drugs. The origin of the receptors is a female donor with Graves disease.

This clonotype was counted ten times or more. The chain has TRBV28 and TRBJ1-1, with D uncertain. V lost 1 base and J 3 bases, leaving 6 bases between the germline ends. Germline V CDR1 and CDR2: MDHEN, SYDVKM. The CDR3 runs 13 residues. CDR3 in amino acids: CASSLYPYTEAFF. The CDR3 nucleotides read TGTGCCAGCAGTTTATACCCCTACACTGAAGCTTTCTTT. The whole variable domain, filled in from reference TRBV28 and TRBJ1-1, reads DVKVTQSSRYLVKRTGEKVFLECVQDMDHENMFWYRQDPGLGLRLIYFSYDVKMKEKGDIPEGYSVSREKKERFSLILESASTNQTSMYLCASSLYPYTEAFFGQGTRLTVV.

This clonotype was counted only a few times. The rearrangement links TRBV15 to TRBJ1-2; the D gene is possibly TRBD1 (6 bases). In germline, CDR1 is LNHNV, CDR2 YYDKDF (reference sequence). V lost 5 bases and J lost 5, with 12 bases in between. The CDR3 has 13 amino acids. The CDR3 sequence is CATSVGGAYGYTF. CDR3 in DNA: TGTGCCACCAGCGTCGGGGGCGCGTATGGCTACACCTTC.

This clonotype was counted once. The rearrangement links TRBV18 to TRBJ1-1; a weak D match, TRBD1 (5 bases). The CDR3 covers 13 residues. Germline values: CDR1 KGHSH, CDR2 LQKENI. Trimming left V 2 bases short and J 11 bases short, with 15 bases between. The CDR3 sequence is CASSPDSKGRAFF. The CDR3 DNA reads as TGTGCCAGCTCACCAGATAGTAAGGGGAGGGCTTTCTTT.

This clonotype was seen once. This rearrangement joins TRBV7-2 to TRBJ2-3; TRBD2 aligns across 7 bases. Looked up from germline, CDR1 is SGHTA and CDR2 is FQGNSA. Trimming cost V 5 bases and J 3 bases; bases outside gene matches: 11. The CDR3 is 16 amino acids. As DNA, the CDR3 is TGTGCCAGCAGCCAAAGGCCTAGCGGAGATACAGATACGCAGTATTTT. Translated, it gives CASSQRPSGDTDTQYF. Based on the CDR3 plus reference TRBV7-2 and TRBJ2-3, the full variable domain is GAGVSQSPSNKVTEKGKDVELRCDPISGHTALYWYRQSLGQGLEFLIYFQGNSAPDKSGLPSDRFSAERTGGSVSTLTIQRTQQEDSAVYLCASSQRPSGDTDTQYFGPGTRLTVL.

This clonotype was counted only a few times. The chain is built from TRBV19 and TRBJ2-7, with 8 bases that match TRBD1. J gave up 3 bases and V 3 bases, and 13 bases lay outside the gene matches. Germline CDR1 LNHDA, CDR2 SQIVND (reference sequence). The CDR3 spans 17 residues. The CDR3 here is CASSIGDMGRGLYEQYF. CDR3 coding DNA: TGTGCCAGTAGTATCGGGGACATGGGCAGGGGGCTCTACGAGCAGTACTTC.

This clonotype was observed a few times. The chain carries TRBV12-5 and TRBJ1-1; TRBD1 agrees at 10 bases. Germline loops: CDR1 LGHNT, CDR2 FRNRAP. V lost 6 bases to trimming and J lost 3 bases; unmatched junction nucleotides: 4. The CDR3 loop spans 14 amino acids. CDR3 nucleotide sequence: TGTGCTAGTGGCCGGGACAGGGGTCACACTGAAGCTTTCTTT. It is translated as CASGRDRGHTEAFF.

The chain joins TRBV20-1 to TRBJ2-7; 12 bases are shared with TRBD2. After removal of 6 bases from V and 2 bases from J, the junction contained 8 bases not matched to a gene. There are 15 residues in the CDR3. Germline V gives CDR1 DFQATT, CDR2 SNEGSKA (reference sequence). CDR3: CSATGLAGLPYEQYF. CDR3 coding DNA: TGCAGTGCAACGGGACTAGCGGGCTTACCCTACGAGCAGTACTTC.

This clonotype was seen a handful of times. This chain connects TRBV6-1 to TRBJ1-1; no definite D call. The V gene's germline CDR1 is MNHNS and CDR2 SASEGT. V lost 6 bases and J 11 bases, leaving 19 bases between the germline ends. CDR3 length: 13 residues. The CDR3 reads CASSRPSGPSAFF. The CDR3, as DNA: TGTGCCAGCAGCCGTCCATCAGGCCCTTCGGCTTTCTTT.

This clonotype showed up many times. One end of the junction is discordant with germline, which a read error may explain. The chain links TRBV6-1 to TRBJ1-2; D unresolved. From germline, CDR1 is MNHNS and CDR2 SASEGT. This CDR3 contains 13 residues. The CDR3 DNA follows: TGTGCCAGCAGTGAAAACCCGGACTATAGCTACACCTTC. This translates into CASSENPDYSYTF.

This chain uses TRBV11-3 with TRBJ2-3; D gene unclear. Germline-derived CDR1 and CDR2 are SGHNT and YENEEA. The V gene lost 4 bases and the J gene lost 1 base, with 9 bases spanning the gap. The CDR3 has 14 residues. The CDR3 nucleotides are TGTGCCAGCAGCTGGGGAAGGGGCACAGATACGCAGTATTTT. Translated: CASSWGRGTDTQYF.

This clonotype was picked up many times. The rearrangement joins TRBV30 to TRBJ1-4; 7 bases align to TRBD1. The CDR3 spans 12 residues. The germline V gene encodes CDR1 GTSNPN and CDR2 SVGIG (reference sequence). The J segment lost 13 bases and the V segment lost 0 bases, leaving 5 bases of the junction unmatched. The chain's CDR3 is CAWSVHRGGLFF. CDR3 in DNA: TGTGCCTGGAGTGTTCACAGGGGTGGACTGTTTTTT.

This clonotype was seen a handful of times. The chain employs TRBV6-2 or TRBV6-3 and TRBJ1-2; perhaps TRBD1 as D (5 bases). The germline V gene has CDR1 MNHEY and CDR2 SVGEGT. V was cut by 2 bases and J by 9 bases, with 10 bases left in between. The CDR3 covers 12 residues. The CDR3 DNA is TGTGCCAGCAGTTACCAGGGTGATAGCTACACCTTC. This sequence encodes CASSYQGDSYTF.

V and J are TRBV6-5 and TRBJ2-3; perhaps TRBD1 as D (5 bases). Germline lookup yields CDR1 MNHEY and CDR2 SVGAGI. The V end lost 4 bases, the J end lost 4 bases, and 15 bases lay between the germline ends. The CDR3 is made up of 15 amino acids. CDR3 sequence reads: CASSFRQGPADTQYF. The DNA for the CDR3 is TGTGCCAGCAGTTTCCGGCAGGGCCCCGCAGATACGCAGTATTTT.

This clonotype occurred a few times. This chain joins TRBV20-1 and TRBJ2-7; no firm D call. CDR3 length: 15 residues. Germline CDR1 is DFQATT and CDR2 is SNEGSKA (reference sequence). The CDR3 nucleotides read TGCAGCGTTGTGTGGGCTCGGGCTCCAACCTACGAGCAGTACTTC. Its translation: CSVVWARAPTYEQYF.

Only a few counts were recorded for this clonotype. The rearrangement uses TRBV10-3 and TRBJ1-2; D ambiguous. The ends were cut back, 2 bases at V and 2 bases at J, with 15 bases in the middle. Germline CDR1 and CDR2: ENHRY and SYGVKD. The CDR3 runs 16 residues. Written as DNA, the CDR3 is TGTGCCATCAGTGAGGTTGCAGGCGATGCCAACTATGGCTACACCTTC. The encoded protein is CAISEVAGDANYGYTF.

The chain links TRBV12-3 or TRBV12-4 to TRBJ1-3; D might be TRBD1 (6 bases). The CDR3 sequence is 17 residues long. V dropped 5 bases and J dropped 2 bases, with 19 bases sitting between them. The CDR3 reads CASSPDSDRRAGNTIYF. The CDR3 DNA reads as TGTGCCAGCAGTCCCGATTCGGACAGAAGGGCTGGAAACACCATATATTTT.

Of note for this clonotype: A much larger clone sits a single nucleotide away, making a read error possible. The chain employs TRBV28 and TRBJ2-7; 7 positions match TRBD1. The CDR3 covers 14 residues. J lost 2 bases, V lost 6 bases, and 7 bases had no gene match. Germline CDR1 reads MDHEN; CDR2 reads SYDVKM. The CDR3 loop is CASSPGTETYEQYF. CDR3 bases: TGTGCCAGCAGCCCCGGGACAGAGACCTACGAGCAGTACTTC.

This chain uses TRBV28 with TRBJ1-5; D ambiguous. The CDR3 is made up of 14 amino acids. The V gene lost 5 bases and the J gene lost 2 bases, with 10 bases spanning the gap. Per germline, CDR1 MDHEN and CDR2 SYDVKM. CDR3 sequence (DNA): TGTGCCAGCAGTGTACATGGGGGCAATCAGCCCCAGCATTTT. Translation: CASSVHGGNQPQHF.

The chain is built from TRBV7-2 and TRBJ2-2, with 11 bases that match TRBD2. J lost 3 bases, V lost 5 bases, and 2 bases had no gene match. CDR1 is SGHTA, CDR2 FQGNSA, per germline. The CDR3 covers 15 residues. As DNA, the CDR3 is TGTGCCAGCAGCAGACTAGCGGGATACACCGGGGAGCTGTTTTTT. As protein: CASSRLAGYTGELFF.

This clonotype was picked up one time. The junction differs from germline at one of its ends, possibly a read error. The CDR3, as DNA: TGTGCCGGCAGTGGACAGGGATCGAATCAGCCCCAGCATTTT. This gives the protein CAGSGQGSNQPQHF. The J gene is TRBJ1-5, the V gene TRBV12-3 or TRBV12-4, with 8 positions matching TRBD1. The CDR3 has 14 residues.

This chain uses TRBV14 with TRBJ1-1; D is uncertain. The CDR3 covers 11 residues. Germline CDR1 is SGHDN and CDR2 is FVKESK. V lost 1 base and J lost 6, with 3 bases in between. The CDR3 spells CASSQASEAFF. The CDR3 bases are TGTGCCAGCAGCCAAGCCTCTGAAGCTTTCTTT.

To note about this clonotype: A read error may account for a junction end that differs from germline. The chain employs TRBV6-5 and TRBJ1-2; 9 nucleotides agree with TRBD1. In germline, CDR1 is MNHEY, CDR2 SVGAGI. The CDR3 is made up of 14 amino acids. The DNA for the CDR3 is TGTGCCAGCAGTCACTCGGGACAGGGCTATGGCTACACCTTC. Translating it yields CASSHSGQGYGYTF.

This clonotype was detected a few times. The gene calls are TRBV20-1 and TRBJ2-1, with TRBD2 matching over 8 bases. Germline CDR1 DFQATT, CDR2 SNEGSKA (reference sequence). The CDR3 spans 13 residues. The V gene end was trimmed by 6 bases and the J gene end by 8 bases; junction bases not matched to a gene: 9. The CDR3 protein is CSAAPGGSDEQFF. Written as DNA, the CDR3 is TGCAGTGCCGCCCCGGGGGGGAGCGATGAGCAGTTCTTC.

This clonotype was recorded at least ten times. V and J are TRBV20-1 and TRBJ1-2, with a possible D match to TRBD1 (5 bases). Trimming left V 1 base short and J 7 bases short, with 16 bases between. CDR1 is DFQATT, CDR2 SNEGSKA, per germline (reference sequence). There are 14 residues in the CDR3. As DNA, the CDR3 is TGCAGTGCTAGAGCTGCAGGGTTCTCGAGTGGCTACACCTTC. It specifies CSARAAGFSSGYTF.

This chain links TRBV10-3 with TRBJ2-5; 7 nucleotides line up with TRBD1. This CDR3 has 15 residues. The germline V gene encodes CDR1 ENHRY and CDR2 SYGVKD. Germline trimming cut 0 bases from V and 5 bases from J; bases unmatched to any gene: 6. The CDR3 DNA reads TGTGCCATCAGTGAGTCAAGGGGGCGCACGGAGACCCAGTACTTC. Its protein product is CAISESRGRTETQYF.